The entry that follows covers one T cell receptor beta chain sequence. The authors amplified TCR beta CDR3 regions from RNA transcripts. Investigators did first-round RT-PCR with HTBI primers, then second-round multiplex PCR. A single record per CDR3 protein comes from TCRdb applying MiXCR to the multiplex PCR reads. The table shows around 1,200,000 distinct CDR3 sequences, with 35% to 40% occurring only once. No donor had other autoimmune disease, uncontrolled infection, pregnancy or lactation. Orbital computed tomography, together with clinical symptoms, serum thyroxine, TRAb and thyroid ultrasound, was used for diagnosis. The sample belongs to a study of Graves' ophthalmopathy and Graves' hyperthyroidism. The germline V gene has CDR1 ENHRY and CDR2 SYGVKD. V lost 2 bases, J lost 2 bases, and 1 base stayed unmatched. The CDR3 consists of 14 residues.

The gene calls are TRBV10-3 and TRBJ2-7; 9 bases are shared with TRBD2. The receptor comes from an adult man with Graves' hyperthyroidism. The sequenced sample was peripheral blood or thyroid tissue (not recorded which). The CDR3 reads CAISESGRTYEQYF. In DNA, the CDR3 is TGTGCCATCAGTGAGAGCGGGAGGACCTACGAGCAGTACTTC.